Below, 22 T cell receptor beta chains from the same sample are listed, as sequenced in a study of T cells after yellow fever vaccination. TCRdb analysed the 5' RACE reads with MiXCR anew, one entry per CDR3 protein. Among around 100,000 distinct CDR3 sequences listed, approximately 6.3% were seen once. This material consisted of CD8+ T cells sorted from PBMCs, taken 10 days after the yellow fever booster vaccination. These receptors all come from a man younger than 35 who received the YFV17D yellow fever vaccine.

The CDR3 DNA is TGTGCCAGTAGTCCGGCCCTGGGCAGGCACACAGATACGCAGTATTTT. Residues: CASSPALGRHTDTQYF. The chain employs TRBV19 and TRBJ2-3, with no clear D. The CDR3 extends over 16 amino acids. Trimming removed 5 bases at V and 2 bases at J, with 17 bases between. Germline values: CDR1 LNHDA, CDR2 SQIVND (reference sequence).

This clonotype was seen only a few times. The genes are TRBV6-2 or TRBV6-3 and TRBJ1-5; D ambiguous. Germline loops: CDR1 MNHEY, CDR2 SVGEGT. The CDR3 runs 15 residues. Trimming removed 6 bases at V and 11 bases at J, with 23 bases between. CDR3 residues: CASSPPERGVIAQHF. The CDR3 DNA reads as TGTGCCAGCAGCCCGCCGGAACGTGGGGTCATAGCCCAGCATTTT.

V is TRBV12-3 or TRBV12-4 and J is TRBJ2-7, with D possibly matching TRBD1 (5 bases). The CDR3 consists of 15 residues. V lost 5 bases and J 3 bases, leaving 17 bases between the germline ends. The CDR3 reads CASSPRTTIFYEQYF. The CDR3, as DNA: TGTGCCAGCAGTCCTAGGACAACGATATTCTACGAGCAGTACTTC.

CDR3 DNA: TGTGCCAGCAGCCCAGGGGACCAAGAGACCCAGTACTTC. Protein product: CASSPGDQETQYF. The J gene is TRBJ2-5, the V gene TRBV11-3; D is possibly TRBD1 (6 bases). V shed 5 bases and J shed 0 bases, with 7 bases lying between them. CDR3 length: 13 residues. The germline gives CDR1 SGHNT, CDR2 YENEEA. The full variable domain, completed using reference TRBV11-3 and TRBJ2-5, is EAGVVQSPRYKIIEKKQPVAFWCNPISGHNTLYWYLQNLGQGPELLIRYENEEAVDDSQLPKDRFSAERLKGVDSTLKIQPAELGDSAVYLCASSPGDQETQYFGPGTRLLVL.

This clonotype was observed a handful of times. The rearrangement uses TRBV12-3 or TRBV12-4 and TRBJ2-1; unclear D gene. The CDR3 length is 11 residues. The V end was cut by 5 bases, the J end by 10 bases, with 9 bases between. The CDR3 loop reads CASSPSYEQFF. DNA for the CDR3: TGTGCCAGCAGTCCCAGTTACGAGCAGTTCTTC.

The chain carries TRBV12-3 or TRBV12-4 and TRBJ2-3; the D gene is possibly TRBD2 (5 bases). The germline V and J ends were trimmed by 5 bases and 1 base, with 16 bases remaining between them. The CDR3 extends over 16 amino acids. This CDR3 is CASSAPLRRGTDTQYF. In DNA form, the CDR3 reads TGTGCCAGCAGTGCACCCCTAAGGCGGGGCACAGATACGCAGTATTTT.

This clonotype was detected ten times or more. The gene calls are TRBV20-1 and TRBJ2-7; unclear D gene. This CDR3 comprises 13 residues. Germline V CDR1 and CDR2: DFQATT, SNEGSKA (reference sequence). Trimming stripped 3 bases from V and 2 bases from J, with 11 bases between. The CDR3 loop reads CSARLGHAYEQYF. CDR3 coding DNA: TGCAGTGCTAGGCTGGGCCATGCCTACGAGCAGTACTTC.

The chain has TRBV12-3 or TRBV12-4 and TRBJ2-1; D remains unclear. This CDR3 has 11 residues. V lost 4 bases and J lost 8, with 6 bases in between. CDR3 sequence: CASSYQDEQFF. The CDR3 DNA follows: TGTGCCAGCAGTTACCAAGATGAGCAGTTCTTC.

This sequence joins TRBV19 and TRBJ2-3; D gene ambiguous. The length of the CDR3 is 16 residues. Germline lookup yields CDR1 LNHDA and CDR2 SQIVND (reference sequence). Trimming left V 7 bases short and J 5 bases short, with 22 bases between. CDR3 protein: CASKLGRASRQDTQYF. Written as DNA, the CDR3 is TGTGCCAGTAAGCTCGGTCGAGCCAGCCGGCAAGATACGCAGTATTTT.

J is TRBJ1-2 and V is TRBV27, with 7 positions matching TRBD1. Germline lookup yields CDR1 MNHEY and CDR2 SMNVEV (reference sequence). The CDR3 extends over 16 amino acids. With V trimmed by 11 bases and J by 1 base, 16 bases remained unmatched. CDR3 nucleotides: TGTGCCGCCCACGGCGTCCTGACAGGGAATAACTATGGCTACACCTTC. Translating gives CAAHGVLTGNNYGYTF.

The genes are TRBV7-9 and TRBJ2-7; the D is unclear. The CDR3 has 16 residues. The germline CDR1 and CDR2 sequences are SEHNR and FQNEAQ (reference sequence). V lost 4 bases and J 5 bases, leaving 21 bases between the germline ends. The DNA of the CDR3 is TGTGCCAGCAGCTCGGAACTGAGCCTGACCCCCCACGAGCAGTACGTC. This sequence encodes CASSSELSLTPHEQYV.

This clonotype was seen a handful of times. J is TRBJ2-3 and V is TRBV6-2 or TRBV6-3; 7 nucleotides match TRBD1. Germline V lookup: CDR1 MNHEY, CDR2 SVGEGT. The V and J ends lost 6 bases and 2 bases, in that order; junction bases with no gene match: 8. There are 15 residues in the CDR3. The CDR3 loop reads CASSLRDRVTDTQYF. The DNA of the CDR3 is TGTGCCAGCAGCCTCCGGGACAGAGTCACAGATACGCAGTATTTT.

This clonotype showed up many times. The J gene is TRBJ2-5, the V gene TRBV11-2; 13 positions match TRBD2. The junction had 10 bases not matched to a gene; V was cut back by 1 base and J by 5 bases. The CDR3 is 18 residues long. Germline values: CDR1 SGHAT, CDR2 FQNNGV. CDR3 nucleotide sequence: TGTGCCAGCAGCTTAGGACTAGCGGGGGGCCACCTGGCGGAGACCCAGTACTTC. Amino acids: CASSLGLAGGHLAETQYF.

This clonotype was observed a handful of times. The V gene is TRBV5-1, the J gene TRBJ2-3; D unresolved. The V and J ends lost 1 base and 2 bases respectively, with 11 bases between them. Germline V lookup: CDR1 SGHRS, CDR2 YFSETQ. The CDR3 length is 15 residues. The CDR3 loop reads CASSLYVGFTDTQYF. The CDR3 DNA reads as TGCGCCAGCAGCTTGTACGTGGGGTTCACAGATACGCAGTATTTT.

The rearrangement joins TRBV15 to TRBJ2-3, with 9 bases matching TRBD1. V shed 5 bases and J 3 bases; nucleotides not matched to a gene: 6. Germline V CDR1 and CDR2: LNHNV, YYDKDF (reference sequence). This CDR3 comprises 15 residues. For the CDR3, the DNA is TGTGCCACCAGCTACCGGGACAGGGAGACAGATACGCAGTATTTT. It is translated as CATSYRDRETDTQYF.

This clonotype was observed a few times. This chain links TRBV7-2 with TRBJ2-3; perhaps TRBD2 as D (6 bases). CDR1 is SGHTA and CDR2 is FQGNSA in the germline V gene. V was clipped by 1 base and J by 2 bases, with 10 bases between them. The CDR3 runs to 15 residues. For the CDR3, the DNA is TGTGCCAGCAGCTTAGTGGCGGGGTTCACAGATACGCAGTATTTT. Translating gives CASSLVAGFTDTQYF.

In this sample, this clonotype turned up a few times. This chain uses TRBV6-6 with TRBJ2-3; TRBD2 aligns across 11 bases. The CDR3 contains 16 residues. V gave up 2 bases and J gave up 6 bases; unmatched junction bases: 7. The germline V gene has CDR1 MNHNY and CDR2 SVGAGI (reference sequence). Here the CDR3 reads CASSYVAGGLLDTQYF. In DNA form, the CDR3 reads TGTGCCAGCAGTTACGTAGCGGGGGGGCTATTGGATACGCAGTATTTT.

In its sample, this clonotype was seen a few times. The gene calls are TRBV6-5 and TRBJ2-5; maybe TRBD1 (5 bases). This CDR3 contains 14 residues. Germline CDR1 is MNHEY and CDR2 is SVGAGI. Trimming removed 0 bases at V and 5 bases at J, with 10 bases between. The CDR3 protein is CASSYSGQVETQYF. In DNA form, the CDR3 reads TGTGCCAGCAGTTACTCGGGGCAGGTTGAGACCCAGTACTTC.

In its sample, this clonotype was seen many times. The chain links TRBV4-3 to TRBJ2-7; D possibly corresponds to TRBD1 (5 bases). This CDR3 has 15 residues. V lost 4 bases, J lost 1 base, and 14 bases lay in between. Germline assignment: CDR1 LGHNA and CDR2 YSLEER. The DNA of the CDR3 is TGCGCCAGCAGCCTAGGGGCGAGTACGTCCTACGAGCAGTACTTC. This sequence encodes CASSLGASTSYEQYF.

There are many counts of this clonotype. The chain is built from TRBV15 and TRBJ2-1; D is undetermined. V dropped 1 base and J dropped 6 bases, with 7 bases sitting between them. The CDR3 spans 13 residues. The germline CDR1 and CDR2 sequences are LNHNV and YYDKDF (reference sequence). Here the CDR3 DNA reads TGTGCCACCAGCAGAGTCCGTTCCAATGAGCAGTTCTTC. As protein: CATSRVRSNEQFF.

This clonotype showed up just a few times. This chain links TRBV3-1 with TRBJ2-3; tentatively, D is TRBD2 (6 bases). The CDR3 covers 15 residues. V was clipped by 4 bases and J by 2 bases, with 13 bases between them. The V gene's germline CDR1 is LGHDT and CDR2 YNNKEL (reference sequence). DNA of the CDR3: TGTGCCAGCAGCCGACTCTCTAGCGTCACAGATACGCAGTATTTT. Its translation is CASSRLSSVTDTQYF.

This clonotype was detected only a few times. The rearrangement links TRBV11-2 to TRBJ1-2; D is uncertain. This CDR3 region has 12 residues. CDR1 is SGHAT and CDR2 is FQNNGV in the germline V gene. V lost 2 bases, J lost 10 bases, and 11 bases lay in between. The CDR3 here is CASSLSGIVYTF. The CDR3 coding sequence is TGTGCCAGCAGCTTATCGGGGATAGTCTACACCTTC.